Listed here are 31 T cell receptor beta chains from one sample, sequenced in a study of blood T cell repertoires in COVID-19. Assay used: immunoSEQ multiplex PCR; TCRdb lists only in-frame clones, some missing. The top ten clones hold over 0.95% of a sample with 55,000 to 80,000 clones, roughly 90% of them seen once. The specimen was peripheral blood. The receptor set was obtained from a woman in her sixties with acute or convalescent COVID-19.

V usage is TRBV2 and J usage is TRBJ2-2; D is possibly TRBD1 (6 bases). The V end lost 8 bases, the J end lost 0 bases, and 13 bases lay between the germline ends. Germline loops: CDR1 SNHLY, CDR2 FYNNEI. The CDR3 totals 15 residues. CDR3 residues: CASEKRTANTGELFF. DNA of the CDR3: TGTGCCAGCGAGAAAAGGACAGCGAACACCGGGGAGCTGTTTTTT.

V and J are TRBV3-1 (or the pseudogene TRBV3-2) and TRBJ1-3, with no clear D. This CDR3 has 14 amino acids. CDR1 and CDR2 (germline): LGHDT, YNNKEL (reference sequence). Trimming pared 3 bases from V and 0 bases from J, leaving 6 bases between. CDR3 DNA: TGTGCCAGCAGCCAGGCTTACTCTGGAAACACCATATATTTT. Amino acids: CASSQAYSGNTIYF.

The J gene is TRBJ2-7, the V gene TRBV5-4; D not resolved. The germline CDR1 and CDR2 sequences are SGHNT and YYREEE (reference sequence). Trimming cost V 0 bases and J 5 bases, with 12 bases left between them. CDR3 length: 14 residues. The chain's CDR3 is CASSLGPRSDEQYV. The CDR3, as DNA: TGTGCCAGCAGCTTGGGCCCTAGGAGCGACGAGCAGTACGTC.

The gene calls are TRBV7-2 and TRBJ2-3; D unresolved. Trimming stripped 1 base from V and 6 bases from J, with 5 bases between. This CDR3 is 12 amino acids long. Germline V gives CDR1 SGHTA, CDR2 FQGNSA. CDR3 bases: TGTGCCAGCAGCTTAGGTCTTGATACGCAGTATTTT. Protein sequence: CASSLGLDTQYF.

The chain carries TRBV6-5 and TRBJ1-2; D remains ambiguous. With 6 bases removed from V and 7 bases from J, the gap between germline ends came to 9 bases. This CDR3 is 11 amino acids long. Germline V lookup: CDR1 MNHEY, CDR2 SVGAGI. The CDR3: CASRSTLGYTF. CDR3 coding DNA: TGTGCCAGCAGGTCTACGCTTGGCTACACCTTC.

The V call is TRBV1, the J call TRBJ2-2; the D call of TRBD1 is as the table states it, not checked on the DNA. TRBV1 is a recognized pseudogene. The CDR3 runs 15 residues. The DNA for the CDR3 is TGCACCAGCAGCCAAGATGGGCGCTTGGACGGGGAGCTGTTTTTT. Translating it yields CTSSQDGRLDGELFF.

The chain employs TRBV5-1 and TRBJ2-2, with TRBD1 identical over 9 bases. Unmatched junction bases numbered 7, after V lost 1 base and J lost 0 bases. CDR3 length: 18 residues. CDR1 and CDR2 from the germline V gene are SGHRS and YFSETQ. The CDR3, as DNA: TGCGCCAGCAGCTTGACAGGGGGCATCGTCTCGAACACCGGGGAGCTGTTTTTT. This translates into CASSLTGGIVSNTGELFF.

The chain couples TRBV7-9 to TRBJ1-6, with 12 nucleotides matching TRBD1. Germline lookup yields CDR1 SEHNR and CDR2 FQNEAQ (reference sequence). Germline trimming cut 1 base from V and 7 bases from J; bases unmatched to any gene: 2. The CDR3 loop spans 16 amino acids. CDR3 sequence reads: CASSLGDRGRNSPLHF. CDR3 DNA sequence: TGTGCCAGCAGCTTAGGGGACAGGGGGCGGAATTCACCCCTCCACTTT.

The CDR3 sequence is CASSYSTGSSYNEQFF. CDR3 sequence (DNA): TGTGCCAGCAGTTACTCCACAGGGAGCTCCTACAATGAGCAGTTCTTC. This sequence joins TRBV6-6 and TRBJ2-1, with D perhaps matching TRBD1 (6 bases). There are 16 residues in the CDR3. The germline gives CDR1 MNHNY, CDR2 SVGAGI (reference sequence). V shed 0 bases and J shed 0 bases, with 9 bases lying between them.

This clone was detected only a few times. This sequence joins TRBV5-1 and TRBJ2-3, with 8 bases fitting TRBD1. J lost 2 bases, V lost 1 base, and 9 bases had no gene match. CDR3 length: 17 residues. Per the germline V gene, CDR1 is SGHRS and CDR2 is YFSETQ. In nucleotides, the CDR3 is TGCGCCAGCAGCTTGACCCGGACAGGGCACAACACAGATACGCAGTATTTT. Protein sequence: CASSLTRTGHNTDTQYF.

This sequence joins TRBV5-1 and TRBJ2-3; D possibly corresponds to TRBD2 (6 bases). Per germline, CDR1 SGHRS and CDR2 YFSETQ. CDR3 length: 15 residues. V was trimmed by 6 bases and J by 5 bases, leaving 19 bases between them. CDR3 nucleotides: TGCGCCAGCATCGCCGACACGGGCGGGGTAGATACGCAGTATTTT. Residues: CASIADTGGVDTQYF.

The chain carries TRBV6-5 and TRBJ1-6; tentatively, D is TRBD1 (5 bases). With 2 bases removed from V and 3 bases from J, the gap between germline ends came to 11 bases. CDR1 and CDR2 from the germline V gene are MNHEY and SVGAGI. The CDR3 consists of 16 residues. The CDR3 sequence: CASSYGPGYYNSPLHF. The CDR3 DNA reads as TGTGCCAGCAGTTACGGACCAGGGTACTATAATTCACCCCTCCACTTT.

In its sample, this clone was seen a few times. The chain carries TRBV5-4 and TRBJ1-2; D is unclear. This CDR3 comprises 12 residues. The germline V and J ends were trimmed by 1 base and 7 bases, with 8 bases remaining between them. Germline V lookup: CDR1 SGHNT, CDR2 YYREEE (reference sequence). CDR3 nucleotides: TGTGCCAGCAGCTTGACGCAGTTTGGCTACACCTTC. Protein: CASSLTQFGYTF.

This chain joins TRBV6-5 and TRBJ2-3; TRBD1 agrees at 10 bases. This CDR3 region has 13 residues. Germline lookup yields CDR1 MNHEY and CDR2 SVGAGI. Trimming removed 8 bases from V and 4 bases from J; junction bases left unmatched: 3. CDR3 DNA: TGTGCCAGCGACAGGGGGCTTGCAGATACGCAGTATTTT. It codes for CASDRGLADTQYF.

V is TRBV5-1 and J is TRBJ2-3; TRBD2 might be the D (5 bases). This CDR3 contains 16 residues. Germline V gene lookup returns CDR1 SGHRS and CDR2 YFSETQ. With 1 base removed from V and 7 bases from J, the gap between germline ends came to 19 bases. For the CDR3, the DNA is TGCGCCAGCAGCTTGACTAGGACCTCCCAGCGGAATACGCAGTATTTT. Protein: CASSLTRTSQRNTQYF.

CDR3 protein: CASSLDIQRTF. CDR3 DNA: TGTGCCAGCAGCTTAGATATTCAGCGCACCTTC. This chain connects TRBV7-9 to TRBJ1-2; no definite D call. Trimming shortened V by 1 base and J by 13 bases, and 10 bases separated the two germline ends. The CDR3 has 11 amino acids. Germline V gene sequence: CDR1 SEHNR, CDR2 FQNEAQ (reference sequence).

This chain joins TRBV28 and TRBJ2-7; D is uncertain. The germline gives CDR1 MDHEN, CDR2 SYDVKM. This CDR3 contains 16 residues. V was shortened by 8 bases and J by 1 base, with 21 bases between the two germline ends. The CDR3: CASRTLTSPYSYEQYV. For the CDR3, the DNA is TGTGCCAGCCGTACCCTGACAAGCCCATATTCCTACGAGCAGTACGTC.

This chain uses TRBV6-6 with TRBJ2-7, with D hard to call. The CDR3 runs 15 residues. V was pared by 4 bases and J by 3 bases, with 16 bases between. Germline V gene lookup returns CDR1 MNHNY and CDR2 SVGAGI (reference sequence). DNA for the CDR3: TGTGCCAGCAGTTCAACAAGGAGTCTGGGCTACGAGCAGTACGTC. Translated: CASSSTRSLGYEQYV.

The chain carries TRBV5-1 and TRBJ2-5; D not certain. Trimming cost V 0 bases and J 0 bases, with 3 bases left between them. Germline assignment: CDR1 SGHRS and CDR2 YFSETQ. CDR3 length: 13 amino acids. The CDR3: CASSLGDQETQYF. The CDR3, as DNA: TGCGCCAGCAGCTTGGGCGACCAAGAGACCCAGTACTTC.

This chain joins TRBV6-6 and TRBJ2-3; D unresolved. Trimming took 4 bases from V and 2 from J, leaving 13 bases between them. This CDR3 spans 15 amino acids. Germline lookup yields CDR1 MNHNY and CDR2 SVGAGI (reference sequence). This chain's CDR3 is CASSWAPGTTDTQYF. CDR3 in DNA: TGTGCCAGCAGTTGGGCCCCAGGAACCACAGATACGCAGTATTTT.

V and J are TRBV10-3 and TRBJ2-7, with D possibly being TRBD2 (5 bases). Germline CDR1 is ENHRY and CDR2 is SYGVKD. The CDR3 is 13 residues long. The CDR3 region has the DNA TGTGCCACCAGTGACGGACTCTCCTACGAGCAGTACGTC. Residues: CATSDGLSYEQYV.

This clone was recorded once. The gene calls are TRBV2 and TRBJ1-4; D call uncertain. V lost 4 bases and J 2 bases, leaving 11 bases between the germline ends. Germline-derived CDR1 and CDR2 are SNHLY and FYNNEI. There are 15 residues in the CDR3. The chain's CDR3 is CASSGRRITNEKLFF. CDR3 sequence (DNA): TGTGCCAGCAGTGGGCGCAGGATCACTAATGAAAAACTGTTTTTT.

The CDR3 DNA reads as TGTGCCAGCAGCCACCCGGGGGAGGGTCCGTTTGAAAAACTGTTTTTT. Translated: CASSHPGEGPFEKLFF. The V gene is TRBV7-6, the J gene TRBJ1-4; weak D call: TRBD1 (5 bases). CDR1 is SGHVS and CDR2 is FNYEAQ in the germline V gene. CDR3 length: 16 amino acids. The germline V and J ends were trimmed by 5 bases and 7 bases, with 20 bases remaining between them.

The J gene is TRBJ2-2, the V gene TRBV7-8, with D possibly being TRBD2 (6 bases). V was trimmed by 3 bases and J by 0 bases, leaving 8 bases between them. Per the germline V gene, CDR1 is SGHVS and CDR2 is FQNEAQ. The CDR3 has 15 residues. CDR3 in DNA: TGTGCCAGCAGCTTGGGACTTGCGAACACCGGGGAGCTGTTTTTT. Translated: CASSLGLANTGELFF.

This chain uses TRBV10-3 with TRBJ1-2; unclear D gene. V shed 11 bases and J shed 4 bases, with 20 bases lying between them. The germline gives CDR1 ENHRY, CDR2 SYGVKD. The CDR3 totals 14 residues. The CDR3 DNA follows: TGTGCCCCGCAGGCCGTTACAAGGATCTATGGCTACACCTTC. This codes for CAPQAVTRIYGYTF.

This sequence joins TRBV5-1 and TRBJ2-1, with TRBD2 matching over 9 bases. Per the germline V gene, CDR1 is SGHRS and CDR2 is YFSETQ. The V gene end was trimmed by 7 bases and the J gene end by 15 bases; junction bases not matched to a gene: 14. The CDR3 runs 13 residues. The CDR3 loop is CASSKQGLAMRFF. DNA of the CDR3: TGCGCCAGCTCCAAACAAGGACTAGCGATGCGGTTCTTC.

J is TRBJ1-6 and V is TRBV4-2; D not resolved. V was shortened by 0 bases and J by 14 bases, with 23 bases between the two germline ends. The CDR3 sequence is 17 residues long. The germline V gene has CDR1 LGHNA and CDR2 YNFKEQ. The CDR3 spells CASSQEAGTLAIRTLHF. The CDR3 DNA reads TGTGCCAGCAGCCAAGAGGCGGGTACGTTGGCAATTCGGACCCTCCACTTT.

CDR3 DNA: TGTGCCAGCAGCTTAGATGGCGGGAGCTACAATGAGCAGTTCTTC. It yields the protein CASSLDGGSYNEQFF. The V and J genes are TRBV7-6 and TRBJ2-1; TRBD2 matches 7 bases. This CDR3 contains 15 residues. Germline-derived CDR1 and CDR2 are SGHVS and FNYEAQ. V lost 1 base and J lost 3; bases outside the gene matches: 3.

CDR3 DNA sequence: TGCGCCAGCAGCTCACCCTATGGGGCAGCGAACACCGGGGAGCTGTTTTTT. Protein: CASSSPYGAANTGELFF. This chain joins TRBV5-1 and TRBJ2-2, with a tentative D call TRBD1 (5 bases). Germline assignment: CDR1 SGHRS and CDR2 YFSETQ. The CDR3 extends over 17 amino acids. V was pared by 3 bases and J by 0 bases, with 15 bases between.

This rearrangement joins TRBV19 to TRBJ2-3, with 11 bases fitting TRBD2. The ends lost 3 bases at V and 4 bases at J; junction bases unmatched: 3. CDR3 length: 15 residues. In germline, CDR1 is LNHDA, CDR2 SQIVND (reference sequence). As DNA, the CDR3 is TGTGCCAGTAGTATGGGACTAGCGGCAGCAGATACGCAGTATTTT. Translation: CASSMGLAAADTQYF.

The V call is TRBV9, the J call TRBJ1-4, with 7 bases aligning to TRBD1. Germline-derived CDR1 and CDR2 are SGDLS and YYNGEE. Trimming at V came to 4 bases and at J to 7 bases, leaving 7 bases not matched to a gene. The CDR3 totals 14 residues. The CDR3 here is CASSPDRESEKLFF. The CDR3 bases are TGTGCCAGCAGCCCCGACAGGGAGAGTGAAAAACTGTTTTTT.